One T cell receptor beta chain is described in this entry. The antigen it recognizes is unknown. Base qualities are not provided; no much larger clone lies one nucleotide away. These data come from a study of T cell changes during pregnancy in multiple sclerosis (dated by TCRdb to the late 2010s). In the study overall: The study looked at changes in the T cell repertoire across pregnancy in women with multiple sclerosis.

The library came from the immunoSEQ multiplex PCR assay. Sourced from immuneACCESS, this table was stored by TCRdb with only in-frame sequences that have V and J called. A share of the clones is absent; for the studies checked, an unresolved V gene accounts for under half, and the remainder has no known explanation. For this sample the table gives approximately 100,000 clones, of which approximately 93% were detected only once. The ten largest clones capture roughly 3.5% of the sample. Sequenced material: peripheral blood, taken after pregnancy. The clonotype originates from a female donor with multiple sclerosis, enrolled in a pregnancy study.

The bases are TGCAGCGTTGAAGTAGGCGGGGGAGGCACTGAAGCTTTCTTT. Its translation reads: CSVEVGGGGTEAFF. In this chain, TRBV29-1 is recombined with TRBJ1-1, with a weak D call of TRBD1 (5 bases match). The CDR3 holds 14 amino acids from the cysteine to the phenylalanine. Only the CDR3 DNA is retained, 42 bases long and in frame from the first base. As encoded in the germline V gene, CDR1 is SQVTM while CDR2 is ANQGSEA. The trim is 1 base for V and 4 bases for J, with a gap of 13 bases between the germline ends.